This paragraph reports one TCR beta chain. The data were obtained in a study of blood T cell repertoires in COVID-19. Looking at the study overall: From T cells, B-cell-depleted T cells, or PBMCs came the material, which was cDNA or gDNA.

The assay was immunoSEQ multiplex PCR, and TCRdb's table has in-frame clones only and misses some. The table shows 110,000 to 150,000 clones, with over 75% occurring only once. V gave up 8 bases and J gave up 3 bases; unmatched junction bases: 3. The CDR3 has 13 amino acids. The germline gives CDR1 MNHEY, CDR2 SVGAGI. The specimen sequenced was peripheral blood. This receptor was identified in a woman between 45 and 65 years old with acute or convalescent COVID-19. The rearrangement uses TRBV6-5 and TRBJ1-1, with TRBD1 identical over 10 bases. This CDR3 reads CASSGTGDTEAFF. The DNA of the CDR3 is TGTGCCAGCTCCGGGACAGGGGACACTGAAGCTTTCTTT.